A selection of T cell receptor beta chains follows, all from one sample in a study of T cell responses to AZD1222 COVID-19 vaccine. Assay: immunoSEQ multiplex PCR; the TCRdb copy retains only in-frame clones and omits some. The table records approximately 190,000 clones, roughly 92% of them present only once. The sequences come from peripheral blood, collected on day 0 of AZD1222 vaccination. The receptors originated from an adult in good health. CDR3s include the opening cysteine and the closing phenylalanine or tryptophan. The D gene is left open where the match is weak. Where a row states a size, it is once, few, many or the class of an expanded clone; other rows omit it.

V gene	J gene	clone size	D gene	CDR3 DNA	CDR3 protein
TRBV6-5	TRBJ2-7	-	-	TGTGCCAGCACCAGTGGGTCGTCCTACGAGCAGTACTTC	CASTSGSSYEQYF
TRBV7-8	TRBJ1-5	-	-	TGTGCCAGCAGCCGTGTTAGAAGATATAGCAATCAGCCCCAGCATTTT	CASSRVRRYSNQPQHF
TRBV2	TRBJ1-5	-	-	TGTGCCAGCAAGGGACGAATGTTGCAGCCCCAGCATTTT	CASKGRMLQPQHF
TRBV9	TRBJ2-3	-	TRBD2	TGTGCCAGCAGCGTAGCCGGACTAGCGGGGTTCACAGATACGCAGTATTTT	CASSVAGLAGFTDTQYF
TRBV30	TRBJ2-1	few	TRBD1	TGTGCCTGGGCCCCGGGACAGGGCCACAATGAGCAGTTCTTC	CAWAPGQGHNEQFF
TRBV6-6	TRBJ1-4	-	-	TGTGCCAGCAGTTACGTGACAAAGAATGAAAAACTGTTTTTT	CASSYVTKNEKLFF
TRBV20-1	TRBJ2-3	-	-	TGCAGTGCTAGTCCCTACTCGGGAGCCACAGCTAGCACAGATACGCAGTATTTT	CSASPYSGATASTDTQYF
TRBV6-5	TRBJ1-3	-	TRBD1	TGTGCCAGCAGGGAGACAGGGGGAAACACCATATATTTT	CASRETGGNTIYF
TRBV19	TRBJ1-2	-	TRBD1	TGTGCCAGTGGGGACAGGCGCTATGGCTACACCTTC	CASGDRRYGYTF
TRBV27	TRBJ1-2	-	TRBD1	TGTGCCAGCAGTTCGACAGGGATGCCCTATGGCTACACCTTC	CASSSTGMPYGYTF